This T cell receptor beta chain originates from a study of shared clonotypes between healthy human individuals (dated by TCRdb to 2020 to 2021). As for the study more broadly: The cohort included three men and a couple of women between 18 and 49 years of age. For each donor, CD4 naive and CD4 memory were each given three plates, CD8 naive was given two plates, and CD8 memory was given one plate. To estimate repertoire size and how much clonotypes are shared between individuals, the study performed deep sequencing of blood TCR repertoires from 4 to 6 healthy adults. To increase sequencing depth and limit assay-specific biases, TCR repertoire library preparation and sequencing were carried out by different laboratories using diverse techniques. Between about 0.85 and 9.5 billion PBMCs per donor were obtained by leukapheresis. Beyond this particular receptor, the publication reports: Even with the large sequencing depth, rarefaction of the sorted-subset datasets indicated that sequencing was incomplete. Pairwise subsampling led to the expectation that sequencing depth would affect the degree of clonotype sharing among donors. When a handful of donors were compared, the shared fraction of clonotypes was roughly 5% for naive CD4, around 3.6% for naive CD8, 2% to 2.5% for memory CD4, and approximately 0.4% for memory CD8. Only blood was sampled, and tissue TCR repertoires likely differ from those in blood. Larger estimated clonotype richness was generally found for naive subsets than for memory subsets. Because the study included a small number of donors, the genetic and exposure-history diversity represented was limited. Compared with non-shared clonotypes, clonotypes shared by all four sorted-subset donors had higher generation probabilities.

About this clone itself: The clone's antigen remains unknown. One base away there is no much larger clone; base qualities are not given.

Using the deep immunoSEQ assay, multiplex PCR amplified TCR CDR3 regions from genomic DNA. For each cell subset, the extracted genomic DNA was distributed evenly across all wells of several immunoSEQ 96-well plates, and each plate served as one replicate. Each replicate PCR for sorted subsets received roughly 200 ng genomic DNA, equal to about 30,000 T cell genomes. Purified libraries were quantified with a Qubit 3.0 fluorometer, sized on a Bioanalyzer 2100, and re-quantified with the KAPA Library Quantification kit. A separate single-read 150-cycle Illumina NextSeq 550 flow cell was used to sequence each immunoSEQ 96-well plate. In the authors' own workflow: The immunoSEQ output contained only junctional sequences without quality scores, so filtering could not match that applied to full-length reads. Sequences were annotated with PyIR, a Python wrapper for IgBLAST v1.9, and V/J genes and CDR3 were assigned using IMGT germline references. Reads were filtered out if the reads had weak V/J assignments (E-value above 1e-6), no CDR3, stop codons, out-of-frame junctions, or ambiguous translated residues. V3J clonotypes were defined as sequences sharing the same inferred V gene, J gene, and CDR3 amino acid sequence. Percentage overlap between repertoires was computed as shared unique clonotypes divided by the size of the smaller repertoire. RTK rarefaction, the Chao1 estimator, and Recon v2.1 estimates of unobserved clonotypes were used to assess repertoire richness. Generation probabilities for all TCRbeta clonotypes obtained by the gDNA method from a handful of donors were computed using OLGA. In its TCRdb copy, this immuneACCESS table keeps in-frame sequences only and misses some clones. Where compared with another copy, unresolved V genes explain less than half of these, and the others have no known cause. From that table come the V and J calls and clone size; the DNA was used to work out D and trimming. This sample lists 2.5 million or so clones; around nine tenths were detected once. The top ten hold around 0.14% of the sample.

The donors were healthy, HIV-negative adults who had no recently reported acute infections or vaccinations. Every donor was a Caucasian adult residing in Nashville, Tennessee, USA. Magnetic negative selection was used to enrich CD4+ T cells, after which naive cells were positively selected on CD45RA and the negative fraction became the memory subset. Blood was obtained by leukapheresis, after which PBMCs were separated by Ficoll-Histopaque density gradient centrifugation and cryopreserved in liquid nitrogen vapor phase. Analytical flow cytometry was used to check the purity and quantity of every magnetically sorted T cell population. Genomic DNA was isolated from every sorted fraction and measured by UV absorbance on a Nanodrop 2000c. The CDR3 holds 13 amino acids from the cysteine to the phenylalanine. Of the read, only the CDR3 DNA is kept; its 39 bases are in frame from base 1. Reading the germline V gene gives CDR1 SNHLY and CDR2 FYNNEI. Trimming leaves V shorter by 7 bases and J shorter by 3 bases, with the junction holding 3 bases beyond the gene matches.

This TCR was sampled from a young man in good health. The sequenced sample consisted of naive CD4+ T cells sorted from blood. The cell subset or site label corresponds to: CD45RA+ positively selected. The sequence links TRBV2 to TRBJ1-5, with 7 bases matching TRBD1. The CDR3 protein sequence reads: CASTKGANQPQHF. The DNA sequence follows: TGTGCCAGCACGAAGGGGGCCAATCAGCCCCAGCATTTT.